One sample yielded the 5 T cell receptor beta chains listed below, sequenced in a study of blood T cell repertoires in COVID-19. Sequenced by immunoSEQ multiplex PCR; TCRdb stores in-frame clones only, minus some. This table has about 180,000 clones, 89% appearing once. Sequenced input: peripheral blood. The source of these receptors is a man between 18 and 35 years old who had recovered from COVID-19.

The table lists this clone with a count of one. The CDR3 DNA reads TGTGCCAGCAGCCAGACGGGGGGTCTCACAGATACGCAGTATTTT. It codes for CASSQTGGLTDTQYF. The gene calls are TRBV11-2 and TRBJ2-3; 7 bases are a match to TRBD2. The CDR3 runs to 15 residues. The junction had 7 bases not matched to a gene; V was cut back by 5 bases and J by 2 bases. The germline V gene encodes CDR1 SGHAT and CDR2 FQNNGV.

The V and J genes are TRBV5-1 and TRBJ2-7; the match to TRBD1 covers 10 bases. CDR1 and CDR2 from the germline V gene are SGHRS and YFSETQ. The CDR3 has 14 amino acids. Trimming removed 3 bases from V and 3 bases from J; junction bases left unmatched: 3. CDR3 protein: CASSWDRGIYEQYF. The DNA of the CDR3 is TGCGCCAGCAGCTGGGACAGGGGCATCTACGAGCAGTACTTC.

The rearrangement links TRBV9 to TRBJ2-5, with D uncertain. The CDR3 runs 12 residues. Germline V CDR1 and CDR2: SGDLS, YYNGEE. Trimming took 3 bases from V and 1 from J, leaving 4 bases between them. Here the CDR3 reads CASSDFQETQYF. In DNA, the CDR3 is TGTGCCAGCAGCGACTTCCAAGAGACCCAGTACTTC.

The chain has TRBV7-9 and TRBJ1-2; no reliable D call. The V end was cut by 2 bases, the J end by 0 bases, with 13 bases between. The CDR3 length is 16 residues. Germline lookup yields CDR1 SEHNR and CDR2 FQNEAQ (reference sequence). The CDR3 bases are TGTGCCAGCAGCTTACTACAGCCCCAAGCTAACTATGGCTACACCTTC. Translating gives CASSLLQPQANYGYTF.

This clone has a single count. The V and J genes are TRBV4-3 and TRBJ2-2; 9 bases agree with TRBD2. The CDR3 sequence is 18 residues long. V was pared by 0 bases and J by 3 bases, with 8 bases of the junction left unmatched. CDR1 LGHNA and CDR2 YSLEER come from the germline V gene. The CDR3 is CASSQEPLAGPYTGELFF. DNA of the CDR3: TGCGCCAGCAGCCAAGAACCCCTAGCGGGACCTTACACCGGGGAGCTGTTTTTT.